The clone carrying this T cell receptor (beta chain) was seen ten or more times. Its antigen is undetermined. Time point described: sample taken at primary tumor resection. More than 70 TRACERx patients with early, untreated non-small cell lung cancer donated samples. The germline CDR1 and CDR2 sequences are SNHLY and FYNNEI. The CDR3 has 12 amino acids. Germline trimming cut 7 bases from V and 4 bases from J; bases unmatched to any gene: 2. This sample stems from a study of spatial heterogeneity in lung cancer. Overall study results and limits: Counts of expanded alpha and beta TCRs within tumors tracked the tumor nonsynonymous mutation count. The study found that ubiquitous and regional expanded TCR counts tracked ubiquitous and regional nonsynonymous mutations, respectively. Estimated TCR-seq coverage of tumor T cells was only about 7% for alpha chains. For beta chains, the corresponding estimate was about 14%.

Each TCR cDNA molecule carried a unique molecular identifier. TCRdb recomputed calls from the 5' RACE reads with MiXCR, one row per CDR3 protein. The sample holds under 20,000 distinct CDR3 sequences, 7% to 7.5% seen once. Sample: lung tumor tissue, taken at surgery. This clonotype was obtained from a female donor with early-stage non-small cell lung cancer. The genes are TRBV2 and TRBJ1-1; TRBD1 agrees at 8 bases. The CDR3 spells CASKGQATEAFF. The CDR3 coding sequence is TGTGCCAGCAAGGGACAGGCCACTGAAGCTTTCTTT.